The rows below give T cell receptor beta chains drawn from one sample of a study of cytomegalovirus exposure and HLA in healthy donors. Assay: immunoSEQ multiplex PCR; the TCRdb copy retains only in-frame clones and omits some. The sample holds around 130,000 clones; about 71% are singletons and the top ten take about 2.4%. The sequencing sample was made of PBMCs. The receptors originated from an older woman in good health and CMV-seropositive. Both conserved end residues are part of each CDR3. The D gene is left open where the match is weak. Clone size is stated in some rows and not others, as once, few, many or a class when expanded.

j_gene	abundance	len	d_gene	v_gene	CDR3aa	CDR3nt
TRBJ2-7	-	16	TRBD1	TRBV27	CASSPSGAGGSYEQYF	TGTGCCAGCAGTCCCTCAGGGGCAGGGGGTTCCTACGAGCAGTACTTC
TRBJ2-7	-	15	-	TRBV28	CASSPGTSGSYEQYF	TGTGCCAGCAGCCCCGGGACATCCGGCTCCTACGAGCAGTACTTC
TRBJ2-7	-	13	-	TRBV5-6	CASSLWGVYEQYF	TGTGCCAGCAGCTTGTGGGGGGTCTACGAGCAGTACTTC
TRBJ2-2	-	17	TRBD2	TRBV7-8	CASSPGRAGTNTGELFF	TGTGCCAGCAGCCCCGGGAGGGCGGGGACGAACACCGGGGAGCTGTTTTTT
TRBJ2-7	-	13	TRBD1	TRBV7-3	CASSRQGSYEQYF	TGTGCCAGCAGCCGACAGGGCTCCTACGAGCAGTACTTC
TRBJ2-5	few	19	-	TRBV7-2	CASPPPARSLDSFQETQYF	TGTGCCAGTCCCCCCCCCGCCCGGAGCCTGGACAGCTTCCAAGAGACCCAGTACTTC
TRBJ2-5	-	16	-	TRBV5-1	CASSLGAGAIQETQYF	TGCGCCAGCAGCTTAGGGGCGGGGGCCATACAAGAGACCCAGTACTTC
TRBJ2-7	-	13	-	TRBV7-3	CASSPGQLYEQYF	TGTGCCAGCAGCCCGGGACAACTCTACGAGCAGTACTTC
TRBJ2-2	-	16	-	TRBV9	CASSLLPRSNTGELFF	TGTGCCAGCAGCCTCCTTCCGAGGTCGAACACCGGGGAGCTGTTTTTT
TRBJ2-3	-	14	TRBD2	TRBV5-4	CASSSFSGPGTQYF	TGTGCCAGCAGCTCTTTTAGCGGGCCGGGGACGCAGTATTTT
TRBJ1-2	-	14	-	TRBV6-5	CASRYPGGNYGYTF	TGTGCCAGCAGATACCCGGGGGGGAACTATGGCTACACCTTC
TRBJ2-7	few	14	TRBD1	TRBV6-1	CASSERQGAYEQYF	TGTGCCAGCAGTGAACGACAGGGGGCCTACGAGCAGTACTTC
TRBJ2-2	-	13	-	TRBV11-2	CASSSTGAGELFF	TGTGCCAGCAGCTCAACAGGAGCCGGGGAGCTGTTTTTT
TRBJ2-7	-	12	-	TRBV28	CASRGGWNEQYF	TGTGCCAGCCGAGGCGGGTGGAACGAGCAGTACTTC
TRBJ2-3	-	16	TRBD2	TRBV2	CASSDTSGGATDTQYF	TGTGCCAGCAGCGATACTAGCGGGGGGGCTACAGATACGCAGTATTTT
TRBJ1-1	-	12	-	TRBV7-2	CASSLAITEAFF	TGTGCCAGCAGCTTAGCTATCACTGAAGCTTTCTTT
TRBJ1-2	once	14	-	TRBV18	CASSPPRDWSGYTF	TGTGCCAGCTCACCACCCCGGGACTGGTCAGGCTACACCTTC
TRBJ1-2	few	14	TRBD1	TRBV29-1	CSVERQQGARGYTF	TGCAGCGTTGAGAGACAACAGGGGGCGCGGGGCTACACCTTC
TRBJ2-3	-	14	-	TRBV18	CASSPISGADTQYF	TGTGCCAGCTCACCAATCTCGGGGGCAGATACGCAGTATTTT